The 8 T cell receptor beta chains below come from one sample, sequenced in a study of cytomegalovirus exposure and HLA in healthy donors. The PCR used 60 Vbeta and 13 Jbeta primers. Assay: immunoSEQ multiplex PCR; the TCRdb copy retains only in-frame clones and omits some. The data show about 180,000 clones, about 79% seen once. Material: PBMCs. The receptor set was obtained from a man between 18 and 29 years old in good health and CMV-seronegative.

As DNA, the CDR3 is TGTGCCAGCAGTGACGGGGCGGGGGCAGATGAGCAGTTCTTC. Protein sequence: CASSDGAGADEQFF. The rearrangement links TRBV6-4 to TRBJ2-1; TRBD2 is a possible D gene (7 bases). CDR1 and CDR2 from the germline V gene are MRHNA and SNTAGT. With 2 bases removed from V and 8 bases from J, the gap between germline ends came to 13 bases. This CDR3 contains 14 residues.

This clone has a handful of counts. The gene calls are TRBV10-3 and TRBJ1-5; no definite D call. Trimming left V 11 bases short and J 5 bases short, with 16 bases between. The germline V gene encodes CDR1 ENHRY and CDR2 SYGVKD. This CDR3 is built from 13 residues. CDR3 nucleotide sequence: TGTGCCCGACGTCCGCAGGCCGATCAGCCCCAGCATTTT. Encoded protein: CARRPQADQPQHF.

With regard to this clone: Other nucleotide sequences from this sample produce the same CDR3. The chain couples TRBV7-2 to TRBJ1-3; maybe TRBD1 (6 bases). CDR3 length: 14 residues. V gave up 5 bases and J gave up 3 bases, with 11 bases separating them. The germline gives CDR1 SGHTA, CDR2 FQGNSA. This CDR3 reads CASSLTGYGNTIYF. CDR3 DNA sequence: TGTGCCAGCAGCCTCACAGGGTATGGAAACACCATATATTTT. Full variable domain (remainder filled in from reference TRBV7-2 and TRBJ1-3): GAGVSQSPSNKVTEKGKDVELRCDPISGHTALYWYRQSLGQGLEFLIYFQGNSAPDKSGLPSDRFSAERTGGSVSTLTIQRTQQEDSAVYLCASSLTGYGNTIYFGEGSWLTVV.

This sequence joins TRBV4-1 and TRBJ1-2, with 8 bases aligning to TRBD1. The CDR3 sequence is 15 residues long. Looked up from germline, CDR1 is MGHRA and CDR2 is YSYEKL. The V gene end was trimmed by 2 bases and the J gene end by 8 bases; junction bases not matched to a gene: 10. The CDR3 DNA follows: TGCGCCAGCAGCCAATGGCGCAGGGGGCAACGAGGCTACACCTTC. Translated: CASSQWRRGQRGYTF.

CDR3 in DNA: TGTGCCAGCACTCGCGGGGGGAGTGTGACCTACAATGAGCAGTTCTTC. It translates to CASTRGGSVTYNEQFF. The chain employs TRBV13 and TRBJ2-1; 8 bases agree with TRBD2. V lost 7 bases, J lost 2 bases, and 10 bases stayed unmatched. This CDR3 contains 16 residues. Looked up from germline, CDR1 is PRHDT and CDR2 is FYEKMQ (reference sequence). The whole variable domain, remainder taken from reference TRBV13 and TRBJ2-1, is AAGVIQSPRHLIKEKRETATLKCYPIPRHDTVYWYQQGPGQDPQFLISFYEKMQSDKGSIPDRFSAQQFSDYHSELNMSSLELGDSALYFCASTRGGSVTYNEQFFGPGTRLTVL.

The CDR3 here is CASSRPTGTNTGELFF. In nucleotides, the CDR3 is TGTGCCAGTAGCCGCCCGACAGGGACGAACACCGGGGAGCTGTTTTTT. J is TRBJ2-2 and V is TRBV19, with TRBD1 matching over 7 bases. With V trimmed by 6 bases and J by 0 bases, 7 bases remained unmatched. The CDR3 has 16 residues. Germline V gene data show CDR1 as LNHDA and CDR2 as SQIVND (reference sequence).

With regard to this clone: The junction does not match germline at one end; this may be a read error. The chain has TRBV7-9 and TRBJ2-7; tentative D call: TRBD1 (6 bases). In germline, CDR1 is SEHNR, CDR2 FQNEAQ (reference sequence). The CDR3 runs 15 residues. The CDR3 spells CSSSSGQFGSYEQYF. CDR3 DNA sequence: TGTTCCAGCAGCAGCGGACAGTTTGGTTCCTACGAGCAGTACTTC. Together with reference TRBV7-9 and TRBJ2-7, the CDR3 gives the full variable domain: DTGVSQNPRHKITKRGQNVTFRCDPISEHNRLYWYRQTLGQGPEFLTYFQNEAQLEKSRLLSDRFSAERPKGSFSTLEIQRTEQGDSAMYLCSSSSGQFGSYEQYFGPGTRLTVT.

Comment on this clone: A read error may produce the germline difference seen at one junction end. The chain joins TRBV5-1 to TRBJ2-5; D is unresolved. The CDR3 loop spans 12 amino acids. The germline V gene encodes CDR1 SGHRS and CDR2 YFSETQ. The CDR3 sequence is CASSAEKEAQYF. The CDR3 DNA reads TGCGCCAGCAGCGCCGAAAAAGAGGCCCAGTACTTC. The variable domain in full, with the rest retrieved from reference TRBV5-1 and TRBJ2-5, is KAGVTQTPRYLIKTRGQQVTLSCSPISGHRSVSWYQQTPGQGLQFLFEYFSETQRNKGNFPGRFSGRQFSNSRSEMNVSTLELGDSALYLCASSAEKEAQYFGPGTRLLVL.